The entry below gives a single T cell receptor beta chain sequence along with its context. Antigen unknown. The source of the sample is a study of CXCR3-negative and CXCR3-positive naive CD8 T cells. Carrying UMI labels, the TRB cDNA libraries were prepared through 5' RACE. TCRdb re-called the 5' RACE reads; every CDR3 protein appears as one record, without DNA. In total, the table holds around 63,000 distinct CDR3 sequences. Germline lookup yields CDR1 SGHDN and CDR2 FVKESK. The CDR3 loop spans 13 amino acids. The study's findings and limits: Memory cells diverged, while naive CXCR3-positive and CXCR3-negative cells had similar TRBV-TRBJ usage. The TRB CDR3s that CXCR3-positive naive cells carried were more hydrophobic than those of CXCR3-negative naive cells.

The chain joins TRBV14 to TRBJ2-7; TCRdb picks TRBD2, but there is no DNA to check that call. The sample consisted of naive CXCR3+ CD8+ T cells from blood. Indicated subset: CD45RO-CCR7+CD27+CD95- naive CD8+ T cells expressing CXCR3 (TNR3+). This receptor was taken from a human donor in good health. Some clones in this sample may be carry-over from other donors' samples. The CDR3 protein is CASSDGPLDEQYF.